This T cell receptor (beta chain) was documented in a study of regulatory T cells in long-lasting Graves disease. Indicated time point: newly diagnosed GD, antithyroid drugs for less than 3 months. Scientists built the TCR library using RNA that was extracted from PBMCs. The CDR3 is 17 amino acids. Germline V gene data show CDR1 as SGHRS and CDR2 as YFSETQ. Losses at the gene ends were 4 bases for V and 9 bases for J; bases not matched to a gene: 13. TCR beta libraries were built with iRepertoire HTBI primers and Arm-PCR of CDR3 regions. TCRdb recomputed calls from the multiplex PCR reads with MiXCR, one row per CDR3 protein. The sample contains about 420,000 distinct CDR3 sequences, about 16% of which appear only once. The same sample was also studied in work on T cells in Graves' hyperthyroidism and ophthalmopathy.

The rearrangement links TRBV5-1 to TRBJ2-1, with TRBD2 identical over 13 bases. This TCR was sampled from a young woman with Graves disease. The sequencing here drew on peripheral blood mononuclear cells (PBMCs), taken at new diagnosis, from a patient treated with antithyroid drugs. CDR3: CASSLTLAGGRRGEQFF. In nucleotides, the CDR3 is TGCGCCAGCAGCCTAACACTAGCGGGAGGGCGAAGGGGTGAGCAGTTCTTC.